Here is one TCR beta chain with its context. Its antigen is not identified. These data come from a study of blood T cells in healthy people across ages. The study, taken as a whole, reports: Strong correlation linked observed beta diversity and percent naive T cells. The study found more naive CD4+ cells and higher diversity in long-lived than aged donors. Per million T cells, the diversity of TCR beta decreased roughly linearly as age advanced. Estimates drawn from one million T cells were deemed to understate diversity.

A sample-barcoded 5' primer and a J-beta primer mix were used in a second PCR of roughly 7 to 12 cycles. TCRdb re-analysed the 5' RACE reads in MiXCR, keeping a single row per CDR3 protein. The sample yields over 950,000 distinct CDR3 sequences, less than 45% seen once. This receptor was taken from a man younger than 35 in good health. The sample taken for sequencing was blood.

The CDR3, as DNA: TGCGCCAGCAGCTTGGATACGGCCCAGCCCCAGTATTTT. It encodes CASSLDTAQPQYF. The chain has TRBV5-1 and TRBJ1-5; no clear D gene. The end of the DNA is better explained by TRBJ2-3, so the J call may be wrong. The CDR3 runs 13 residues. CDR1 is SGHRS and CDR2 is YFSETQ in the germline V gene.